The next 25 T cell receptor beta chains were all read from a single sample in a study of T cell repertoires in cytomegalovirus infection. TCRdb passed the reads through MiXCR, listing each CDR3 protein once. The sample lists 150,000 or so distinct CDR3 sequences, about a quarter occurring once. The sequenced material came from PBMCs. The receptor set was obtained from a human donor in good health (CMV status not recorded). Some clones in this sample may be carry-over from other donors' samples.

This clonotype occurred a few times. The CDR3 DNA sequence: TGTGCCAGCAGCTCGACAGGGGTGGAGCAGTTCTTC. Protein product: CASSSTGVEQFF. V and J are TRBV7-4 and TRBJ2-1; 8 nucleotides agree with TRBD1. Per germline, CDR1 SGHVT and CDR2 SQSDAQ. This CDR3 has 12 amino acids. V shed 4 bases and J 10 bases; nucleotides not matched to a gene: 3.

This clonotype has at least ten counts. The V call is TRBV7-9, the J call TRBJ2-3; 11 bases are a match to TRBD2. The CDR3 is made up of 15 amino acids. CDR1 SEHNR and CDR2 FQNEAQ come from the germline V gene (reference sequence). V gave up 8 bases and J gave up 3 bases; unmatched junction bases: 7. The CDR3 DNA follows: TGTGCCAGCGTCACACTAGCGGGGGTAACAGATACGCAGTATTTT. It translates to CASVTLAGVTDTQYF.

This clonotype qualifies as medium-sized. This chain uses TRBV28 with TRBJ1-1; D ambiguous. Germline V gene lookup returns CDR1 MDHEN and CDR2 SYDVKM. The CDR3 is 13 amino acids. V was cut by 2 bases and J by 1 base, with 5 bases left in between. The CDR3 coding sequence is TGTGCCAGCAGTTTAGATCAGAACACTGAAGCTTTCTTT. This codes for CASSLDQNTEAFF.

This clonotype was recorded many times. The chain employs TRBV28 and TRBJ1-5, with 8 bases matching TRBD1. The CDR3 is made up of 12 amino acids. V was clipped by 7 bases and J by 6 bases; unmatched bases: 2. The germline gives CDR1 MDHEN, CDR2 SYDVKM. Here the CDR3 DNA reads TGTGCCAGCAAACAGGGGGGTCAGCCCCAGCATTTT. It yields the protein CASKQGGQPQHF.

This clonotype was observed a handful of times. The chain links TRBV28 to TRBJ2-1; the D is unclear. The ends were cut back, 6 bases at V and 2 bases at J, with 11 bases in the middle. CDR1 and CDR2 from the germline V gene are MDHEN and SYDVKM. The CDR3 has 14 amino acids. The CDR3 loop is CASSPVGTYNEQFF. CDR3 DNA: TGTGCCAGCAGCCCCGTGGGTACCTACAATGAGCAGTTCTTC.

The sample holds a few counts of this clonotype. The chain recombines TRBV7-2 with TRBJ2-1, with D unclear. Germline CDR1 and CDR2: SGHTA and FQGNSA. V lost 5 bases and J 4 bases, leaving 21 bases between the germline ends. This CDR3 region has 17 residues. CDR3 sequence reads: CASSPRATRRIYNEQFF. The CDR3 region has the DNA TGTGCCAGCAGCCCCCGAGCGACCCGTAGGATTTACAATGAGCAGTTCTTC.

CDR3 DNA: TGTGCCAGCAGCCAAGATGGCGGGAGGTGGAATGAGCAGTTCTTC. Encoded protein: CASSQDGGRWNEQFF. This rearrangement joins TRBV4-2 to TRBJ2-1; TRBD2 matches at 8 bases. Germline V gives CDR1 LGHNA, CDR2 YNFKEQ. Trimming took 0 bases from V and 7 from J; bases not matched to a gene: 5. This CDR3 has 15 amino acids.

This clonotype was counted only a few times. The chain employs TRBV5-5 and TRBJ1-6, with 8 bases that match TRBD1. Germline CDR1 reads SGHKS; CDR2 reads YYEKEE (reference sequence). The CDR3 loop spans 16 amino acids. V dropped 0 bases and J dropped 6; count of bases not matched to a gene: 5. This CDR3 reads CASSLVDRGGNSPLHF. The CDR3 nucleotides are TGTGCCAGCAGCTTGGTCGACAGGGGTGGTAATTCACCCCTCCACTTT.

This clonotype came up many times. The V gene is TRBV7-9, the J gene TRBJ2-5; D may be TRBD2 (6 bases). Germline lookup yields CDR1 SEHNR and CDR2 FQNEAQ (reference sequence). The V end lost 4 bases, the J end lost 3 bases, and 6 bases lay between the germline ends. CDR3 length equals 12 residues. The CDR3 protein is CASSWGEETQYF. DNA for the CDR3: TGTGCCAGCAGCTGGGGGGAAGAGACCCAGTACTTC.

This clonotype was counted only a few times. This rearrangement joins TRBV7-2 to TRBJ2-2; the D is unclear. Germline V gene sequence: CDR1 SGHTA, CDR2 FQGNSA. The CDR3 contains 12 residues. Trimming pared 5 bases from V and 9 bases from J, leaving 10 bases between. The CDR3 DNA reads as TGTGCCAGCAGCCTGGCCCCCCGGGAGCTGTTTTTT. It encodes CASSLAPRELFF.

This clonotype has a count of ten or more. This chain joins TRBV6-1 and TRBJ2-6; D is possibly TRBD1 (6 bases). Germline V lookup: CDR1 MNHNS, CDR2 SASEGT. This CDR3 contains 15 residues. The V end lost 4 bases, the J end lost 2 bases, and 9 bases lay between the germline ends. CDR3: CASSGRTAGANVLTF. The CDR3, as DNA: TGTGCCAGCAGTGGGCGGACAGCTGGGGCCAACGTCCTGACTTTC.

This clonotype was found many times. The rearrangement uses TRBV7-9 and TRBJ1-5, with D perhaps matching TRBD1 (5 bases). CDR3 length equals 14 residues. Trimming removed 2 bases at V and 2 bases at J, with 7 bases between. The germline V gene has CDR1 SEHNR and CDR2 FQNEAQ (reference sequence). In DNA form, the CDR3 reads TGTGCCAGCAGCTTACAGGGTGGCAATCAGCCCCAGCATTTT. Translating gives CASSLQGGNQPQHF.

This chain uses TRBV11-2 with TRBJ2-4; tentatively, D is TRBD2 (6 bases). There are 15 residues in the CDR3. Per the germline V gene, CDR1 is SGHAT and CDR2 is FQNNGV. The germline V and J ends were trimmed by 6 bases and 2 bases, with 14 bases remaining between them. CDR3 protein: CASRPPEGPKNIQYF. The CDR3 DNA reads TGTGCCAGCAGGCCCCCGGAGGGTCCCAAAAACATTCAGTACTTC.

On this clonotype: A clone one base away is much larger, so this may be a read error. The chain links TRBV28 to TRBJ1-3; no definite D call. There are 13 residues in the CDR3. Germline CDR1 and CDR2: MDHEN and SYDVKM. CDR3 nucleotides: TGTGCCAACAGTTTCCGACCCGGAAACACCATATATTTT. It translates to CANSFRPGNTIYF.

This clonotype was picked up a small number of times. Since a much larger clone is just one base distant, this may be a read error. The chain carries TRBV7-2 and TRBJ1-1; the D is unclear. CDR3 length: 13 amino acids. Germline assignment: CDR1 SGHTA and CDR2 FQGNSA. CDR3: CASTLSTNTDAFF. CDR3 coding DNA: TGTGCCAGCACTTTAAGTACAAACACTGACGCTTTCTTT. Using reference TRBV7-2 and TRBJ1-1 for the parts outside the CDR3, the full variable domain is GAGVSQSPSNKVTEKGKDVELRCDPISGHTALYWYRQSLGQGLEFLIYFQGNSAPDKSGLPSDRFSAERTGGSVSTLTIQRTQQEDSAVYLCASTLSTNTDAFFGQGTRLTVV.

This clonotype has a handful of counts. The V call is TRBV20-1, the J call TRBJ2-5; no definite D call. CDR1 DFQATT and CDR2 SNEGSKA come from the germline V gene (reference sequence). This CDR3 is built from 14 residues. Trimming left V 6 bases short and J 2 bases short, with 16 bases between. The CDR3 nucleotides are TGCAGTGCGTTTCGGACGGGCTTTCAAGAGACCCAGTACTTC. As protein: CSAFRTGFQETQYF.

The chain is built from TRBV20-1 and TRBJ2-3, with TRBD2 matching over 8 bases. Germline CDR1 reads DFQATT; CDR2 reads SNEGSKA (reference sequence). The V segment lost 5 bases and the J segment 2 bases; nucleotides outside the gene matches: 3. The CDR3 covers 13 residues. The CDR3 nucleotides are TGCAGTGCTTTAGCGGGGAACACAGATACGCAGTATTTT. It encodes CSALAGNTDTQYF.

This clonotype was seen ten or more times. The V and J genes are TRBV7-8 and TRBJ2-2; 13 bases map to TRBD2. With 5 bases clipped from V and 3 bases from J, the junction kept 9 bases outside the gene matches. The CDR3 sequence is 18 residues long. The V gene's germline CDR1 is SGHVS and CDR2 FQNEAQ. CDR3 bases: TGTGCCAGCAGCCCTCCGACTAGCGGGGGGTTTGACACCGGGGAGCTGTTTTTT. This codes for CASSPPTSGGFDTGELFF.

A few counts support this clonotype. The chain carries TRBV20-1 and TRBJ2-1, with 9 positions matching TRBD1. V shed 1 base and J 3 bases; nucleotides not matched to a gene: 4. The CDR3 has 15 amino acids. Germline lookup yields CDR1 DFQATT and CDR2 SNEGSKA (reference sequence). CDR3 DNA: TGCAGTGCTAGAGGGGACAGGGCCCTCTACAATGAGCAGTTCTTC. Translation: CSARGDRALYNEQFF.

This clonotype was observed a few times. The rearrangement joins TRBV6-2 or TRBV6-3 to TRBJ2-7; tentative D call: TRBD2 (6 bases). V was trimmed by 5 bases and J by 3 bases, leaving 14 bases between them. This CDR3 has 14 amino acids. Germline V gives CDR1 MNHEY, CDR2 SVGEGT. Written as DNA, the CDR3 is TGTGCCAGCAGTAACCTGACTAGTCGCTACGAGCAGTACTTC. Protein: CASSNLTSRYEQYF.

The J gene is TRBJ1-1, the V gene TRBV30, with TRBD1 matching 8 bases. This CDR3 region has 17 residues. V trimming: 1 base; J trimming: 1 base; junction bases outside the gene matches: 11. The germline V gene has CDR1 GTSNPN and CDR2 SVGIG (reference sequence). The CDR3: CAWSEGSRGPSNTEAFF. The CDR3 nucleotides read TGTGCCTGGAGTGAAGGCTCCAGGGGGCCTTCGAACACTGAAGCTTTCTTT.

This clonotype turned up a few times. The V and J genes are TRBV24-1 and TRBJ2-7; maybe TRBD1 (6 bases). Germline V gene sequence: CDR1 KGHDR, CDR2 SFDVKD. Trimming removed 2 bases from V and 2 bases from J, with 9 bases in between. The CDR3 consists of 14 residues. CDR3: CATSDSGTPYEQYF. In DNA form, the CDR3 reads TGTGCCACCAGTGATTCAGGGACACCCTACGAGCAGTACTTC.

In this sample, this clonotype turned up a few times. V gene TRBV12-3 or TRBV12-4 combines with J gene TRBJ2-2; D is ambiguous. V was pared by 2 bases and J by 8 bases, with 6 bases between. The CDR3 spans 12 residues. The CDR3 here is CASSLSWGELFF. In DNA, the CDR3 is TGTGCCAGCAGTTTATCGTGGGGGGAGCTGTTTTTT.

The chain combines TRBV7-9 with TRBJ1-6; TRBD1 is a possible D gene (5 bases). The CDR3 extends over 13 amino acids. CDR1 and CDR2 from the germline V gene are SEHNR and FQNEAQ (reference sequence). V was cut by 2 bases and J by 13 bases, with 12 bases left in between. CDR3 loop: CASSLTGPWPLHF. The CDR3 coding sequence is TGTGCCAGCAGCTTAACGGGGCCTTGGCCCCTCCACTTT.

This clonotype came up a few times. The chain carries TRBV10-2 and TRBJ2-1; no clear D. V lost 4 bases, J lost 3 bases, and 13 bases lay in between. Germline V lookup: CDR1 WSHSY, CDR2 SAAADI. The CDR3 has 15 amino acids. In DNA, the CDR3 is TGCGCCAGCAGTGTCCAGAGTACCCGCTACAATGAGCAGTTCTTC. Translated, it gives CASSVQSTRYNEQFF.